One and the same sample provided the 13 T cell receptor beta chains below, sequenced in a study of identical twins. MiXCR, applied by TCRdb to the 5' RACE reads, yields one record per CDR3 protein. The repertoire includes fewer than 550,000 distinct CDR3 sequences, 15% of them detected once, and 0.44% sits in the top ten. The same sample was also studied in work on yellow fever vaccine responses in identical twins.

The specimen sequenced was CD4+ T cells sorted from blood. Receptor source: a woman between 18 and 30 years old in good health.

The gene calls are TRBV18 and TRBJ2-3, with D tentatively TRBD1 or TRBD2 (5 bases each). The CDR3 sequence is 15 residues long. Between the trimmed V and J ends, which lost 0 bases and 3 bases, there was a span of 10 bases. CDR1 and CDR2 (germline): KGHSH, LQKENI. The CDR3: CASSPPGTLTDTQYF. As DNA, the CDR3 is TGTGCCAGCTCACCACCCGGGACCCTAACAGATACGCAGTATTTT. Together with reference TRBV18 and TRBJ2-3, the CDR3 gives the full variable domain: NAGVMQNPRHLVRRRGQEARLRCSPMKGHSHVYWYRQLPEEGLKFMVYLQKENIIDESGMPKERFSAEFPKEGPSILRIQQVVRGDSAAYFCASSPPGTLTDTQYFGPGTRLTVL.

This clonotype was detected once. This chain connects TRBV5-6 to TRBJ2-5, with 7 nucleotides matching TRBD2. J lost 5 bases, V lost 0 bases, and 7 bases had no gene match. The CDR3 is 15 residues long. Germline V CDR1 and CDR2: SGHDT, YYEEEE. The CDR3 loop is CASSLEVSGTETQYF. Written as DNA, the CDR3 is TGTGCCAGCAGCTTGGAGGTGAGCGGGACGGAGACCCAGTACTTC.

The chain couples TRBV11-3 to TRBJ2-1; D is undetermined. The V and J ends lost 5 bases and 4 bases respectively, with 12 bases between them. Germline V gene sequence: CDR1 SGHNT, CDR2 YENEEA. This CDR3 contains 14 residues. The CDR3, as DNA: TGTGCCAGCAGCCCAAAGGCCCTATACAATGAGCAGTTCTTC. Protein sequence: CASSPKALYNEQFF.

This clonotype was detected only a few times. This sequence joins TRBV29-1 and TRBJ2-4; no clear D gene. CDR3 length equals 14 residues. Between the trimmed V and J ends, which lost 2 bases and 0 bases, there was a span of 8 bases. Looked up from germline, CDR1 is SQVTM and CDR2 is ANQGSEA. For the CDR3, the DNA is TGCAGCGTTGAACCTGGGCTAGCCAAAAACATTCAGTACTTC. It codes for CSVEPGLAKNIQYF.

The rearrangement uses TRBV18 and TRBJ2-7; D is unresolved. The CDR3 length is 13 residues. Per germline, CDR1 KGHSH and CDR2 LQKENI. Trimming cost V 4 bases and J 2 bases, with 9 bases left between them. The CDR3 DNA follows: TGTGCCAGCTCACTCGACATTACCTACGAGCAGTACGTC. Its translation: CASSLDITYEQYV.

The chain joins TRBV2 to TRBJ2-1; 10 bases align to TRBD2. The CDR3 runs 19 residues. J gave up 7 bases and V 6 bases, and 21 bases lay outside the gene matches. Germline assignment: CDR1 SNHLY and CDR2 FYNNEI. As DNA, the CDR3 is TGTGCCAGCAGCCAGGCTGACACTAGCGGGACCTTCCGAGGGAATGAGCAGTTCTTC. The encoded protein is CASSQADTSGTFRGNEQFF.

This clonotype occurred a few times. This chain joins TRBV10-3 and TRBJ2-1; 7 bases agree with TRBD1. Germline V gene lookup returns CDR1 ENHRY and CDR2 SYGVKD. This CDR3 is 13 amino acids long. Trimming removed 6 bases from V and 3 bases from J; junction bases left unmatched: 2. CDR3 region: CAIRRTGYNEQFF. DNA of the CDR3: TGTGCCATCAGACGGACAGGCTACAATGAGCAGTTCTTC.

This sequence joins TRBV27 and TRBJ1-5, with D perhaps TRBD1 (5 bases). V dropped 2 bases and J dropped 3 bases, with 11 bases sitting between them. The CDR3 totals 15 residues. Per germline, CDR1 MNHEY and CDR2 SMNVEV (reference sequence). The chain's CDR3 is CASSLISGDNQPQHF. CDR3 sequence (DNA): TGTGCCAGCAGTTTAATTTCGGGGGACAATCAGCCCCAGCATTTT.

This chain connects TRBV12-3 or TRBV12-4 to TRBJ2-1; unclear D gene. The CDR3 covers 14 residues. V shed 3 bases and J shed 2 bases, with 8 bases lying between them. The CDR3 sequence: CASSFRFPYNEQFF. The CDR3 DNA reads TGTGCCAGCAGTTTTAGGTTTCCCTACAATGAGCAGTTCTTC.

This clonotype was found a few times. The rearrangement links TRBV2 to TRBJ2-1; possibly TRBD1 or TRBD2 for D (5 bases each). Germline CDR1 and CDR2: SNHLY and FYNNEI. With 2 bases removed from V and 5 bases from J, the gap between germline ends came to 7 bases. The CDR3 has 13 amino acids. CDR3 DNA sequence: TGTGCCAGCAGTGAATGGGGGAACAATGAGCAGTTCTTC. Translation: CASSEWGNNEQFF.

Only a few counts were recorded for this clonotype. The rearrangement links TRBV5-1 to TRBJ2-2; no definite D call. V gave up 0 bases and J gave up 6 bases, with 9 bases separating them. This CDR3 has 14 amino acids. Germline CDR1 and CDR2: SGHRS and YFSETQ. The chain's CDR3 is CASSLANSAGELFF. The DNA for the CDR3 is TGCGCCAGCAGCTTGGCCAATTCAGCCGGGGAGCTGTTTTTT.

Only a few counts were recorded for this clonotype. The rearrangement links TRBV3-1 to TRBJ1-2; D is uncertain. Germline CDR1 is LGHDT and CDR2 is YNNKEL (reference sequence). V lost 2 bases to trimming and J lost 5 bases, with 6 bases between them. The length of the CDR3 is 12 residues. CDR3: CASSQREYGYTF. The CDR3, as DNA: TGTGCCAGCAGCCAAAGGGAATATGGCTACACCTTC. Filled out from reference TRBV3-1 and TRBJ1-2, the complete variable domain reads DTAVSQTPKYLVTQMGNDKSIKCEQNLGHDTMYWYKQDSKKFLKIMFSYNNKELIINETVPNRFSPKSPDKAHLNLHINSLELGDSAVYFCASSQREYGYTFGSGTRLTVV.

The rearrangement links TRBV20-1 to TRBJ1-5; TRBD1 might be the D (5 bases). The CDR3 sequence is 13 residues long. Germline V gives CDR1 DFQATT, CDR2 SNEGSKA (reference sequence). Trimming removed 4 bases at V and 2 bases at J, with 9 bases between. The CDR3 spells CSAIPGGNQPQHF. The CDR3 coding sequence is TGCAGTGCTATTCCGGGGGGCAATCAGCCCCAGCATTTT.